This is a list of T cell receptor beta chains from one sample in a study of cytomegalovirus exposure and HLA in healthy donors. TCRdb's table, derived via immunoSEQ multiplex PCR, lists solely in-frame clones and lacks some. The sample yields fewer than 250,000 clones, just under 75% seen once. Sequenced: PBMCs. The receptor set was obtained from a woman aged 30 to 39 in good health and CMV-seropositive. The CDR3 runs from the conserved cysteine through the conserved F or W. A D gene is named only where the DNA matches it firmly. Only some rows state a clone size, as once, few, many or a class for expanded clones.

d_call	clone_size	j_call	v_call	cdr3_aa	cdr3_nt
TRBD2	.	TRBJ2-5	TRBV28	CASTDPPLAGEETQYF	TGTGCCAGCACCGACCCCCCACTAGCGGGAGAAGAGACCCAGTACTTC
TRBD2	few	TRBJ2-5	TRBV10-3	CAISAASGRGGETQYF	TGTGCCATCAGTGCGGCTAGCGGGAGAGGGGGTGAGACCCAGTACTTC
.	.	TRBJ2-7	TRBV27	CATTGHSSYEQYF	TGTGCCACCACGGGACACAGCTCCTACGAGCAGTACTTC
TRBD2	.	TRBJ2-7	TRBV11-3	CASSVGLVSSYEQYF	TGTGCCAGCAGCGTAGGACTAGTGTCCTCCTACGAGCAGTACTTC
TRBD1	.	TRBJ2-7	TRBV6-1	CAVGQFGSYEQYF	TGTGCCGTGGGACAGTTTGGGTCCTACGAGCAGTACTTC
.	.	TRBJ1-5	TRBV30	CAWRFYQPQHF	TGTGCCTGGAGGTTCTATCAGCCCCAGCATTTT
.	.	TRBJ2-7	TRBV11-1	CASSLARFPSHEQYF	TGTGCCAGCAGCTTAGCCAGGTTCCCTTCCCACGAGCAGTACTTC
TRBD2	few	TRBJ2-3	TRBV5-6	CASSPSGGTDTQYF	TGTGCCAGCAGCCCTAGCGGTGGCACAGATACGCAGTATTTT
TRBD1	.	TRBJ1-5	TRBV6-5	CASSQDRNQPQHF	TGTGCCAGCAGCCAGGACAGGAATCAGCCCCAGCATTTT
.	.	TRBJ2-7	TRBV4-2	CASSQVEDIYEQYF	TGTGCCAGCAGCCAAGTAGAGGACATCTACGAGCAGTACTTC
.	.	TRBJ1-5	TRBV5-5	CASSIRQPNQPQHF	TGTGCCAGCAGCATTAGACAGCCAAATCAGCCCCAGCATTTT
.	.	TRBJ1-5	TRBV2	CASSDPLTLGGNQPQHF	TGTGCCAGCAGTGACCCTCTAACTCTCGGGGGCAATCAGCCCCAGCATTTT
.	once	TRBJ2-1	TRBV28	CASSALFRELVVNEQFF	TGTGCCAGCAGCGCCCTGTTTAGAGAGCTAGTAGTCAATGAGCAGTTCTTC
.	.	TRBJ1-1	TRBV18	CASSEEVGAFF	TGTGCCAGCTCCGAGGAGGTCGGTGCTTTCTTT
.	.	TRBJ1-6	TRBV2	CASNGGRSPLHF	TGTGCCAGCAATGGGGGCCGCTCACCCCTCCACTTT
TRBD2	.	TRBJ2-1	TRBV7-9	CASSYFLRTSGRAKDEQFF	TGTGCCAGCAGCTACTTCTTACGGACTAGCGGGAGGGCCAAGGATGAGCAGTTCTTC
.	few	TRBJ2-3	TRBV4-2	CASSHPLLPTSTDTQYF	TGTGCCAGCAGCCATCCACTTCTACCTACTAGCACAGATACGCAGTATTTT
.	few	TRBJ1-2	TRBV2	CASSVRAGDGYTF	TGTGCCAGCAGTGTTAGGGCAGGGGATGGCTACACCTTC
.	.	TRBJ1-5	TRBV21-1	CASQTISRGTEVDFSNQPQHF	TGTGCCAGCCAAACCATTTCGAGGGGGACAGAAGTTGACTTTAGCAATCAGCCCCAGCATTTT
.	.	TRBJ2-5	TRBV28	CASNLGTAAQYF	TGTGCCAGCAACCTCGGGACTGCGGCCCAGTACTTC
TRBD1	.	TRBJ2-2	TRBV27	CASSLGTPGTGGSGELFF	TGTGCCAGCAGTTTGGGGACCCCCGGGACAGGGGGCTCCGGGGAGCTGTTTTTT
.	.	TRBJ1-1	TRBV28	CFWGTNTEAFF	TGTTTTTGGGGGACAAACACTGAAGCTTTCTTT
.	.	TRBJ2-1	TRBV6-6	CASSYSRDYNEQFF	TGTGCCAGCAGTTACTCGAGGGATTACAATGAGCAGTTCTTC
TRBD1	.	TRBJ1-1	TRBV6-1	CASSRDRSEAFF	TGTGCCAGCAGTCGGGACAGATCTGAAGCTTTCTTT
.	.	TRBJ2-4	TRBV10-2	CASSALAPIAENIQYF	TGCGCCAGCAGTGCCCTAGCTCCTATTGCCGAAAACATTCAGTACTTC
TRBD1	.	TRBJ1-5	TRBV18	CASSATGGADQPQHF	TGTGCCAGCTCGGCGACAGGGGGGGCGGATCAGCCCCAGCATTTT
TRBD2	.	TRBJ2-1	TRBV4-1	CASSLGGGRGTYNEQFF	TGCGCCAGCAGCTTAGGAGGTGGGCGGGGGACCTACAATGAGCAGTTCTTC
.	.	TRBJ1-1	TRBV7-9	CASSYPGMNTEAFF	TGTGCCAGCAGCTATCCAGGGATGAACACTGAAGCTTTCTTT
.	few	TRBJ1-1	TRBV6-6	CASKVDRMSEAFF	TGTGCCAGCAAAGTCGACAGGATGAGTGAAGCTTTCTTT
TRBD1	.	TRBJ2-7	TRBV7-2	CASSSDRGRQYF	TGTGCCAGCAGCTCGGACAGGGGCCGGCAGTACTTC
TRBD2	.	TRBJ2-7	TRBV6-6	CASTRGGRAKEQYF	TGTGCCAGCACCCGGGGTGGGAGGGCCAAAGAGCAGTACTTC
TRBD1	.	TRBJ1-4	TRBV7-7	CASSIQQGPNEKLFF	TGTGCCAGCAGCATACAACAGGGGCCCAATGAAAAACTGTTTTTT
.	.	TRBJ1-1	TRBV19	CASSEQGYEAFF	TGTGCCAGTAGTGAACAGGGTTATGAAGCTTTCTTT
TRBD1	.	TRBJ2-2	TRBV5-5	CASSLVTGSLTGELFF	TGTGCCAGCAGCTTGGTGACAGGGTCCCTCACCGGGGAGCTGTTTTTT
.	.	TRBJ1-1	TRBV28	CASSWRTMNTEAFF	TGTGCCAGCAGTTGGAGGACGATGAACACTGAAGCTTTCTTT
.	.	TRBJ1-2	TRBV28	CASSFRVLGGHGYTF	TGTGCCAGCAGTTTCCGAGTATTGGGGGGACATGGCTACACCTTC
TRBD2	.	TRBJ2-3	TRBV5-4	CASSRGLAGVTDTQYF	TGTGCCAGCAGCAGGGGACTAGCGGGGGTCACAGATACGCAGTATTTT
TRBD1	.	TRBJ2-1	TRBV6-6	CASSYEGSQGPFF	TGTGCCAGCAGTTACGAGGGTTCACAGGGGCCGTTCTTC
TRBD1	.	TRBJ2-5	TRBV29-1	CSVVGGEETQYF	TGCAGCGTTGTAGGGGGCGAAGAGACCCAGTACTTC
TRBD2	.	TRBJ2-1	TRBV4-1	CASSQEDSGSRYNEQFF	TGCGCCAGCAGCCAAGAAGATAGCGGGAGCCGATACAATGAGCAGTTCTTC
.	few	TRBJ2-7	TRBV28	CASSSLPPSSYEQYF	TGTGCCAGCAGTTCCCTCCCCCCGAGCTCCTACGAGCAGTACTTC
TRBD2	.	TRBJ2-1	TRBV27	CASSLGLAGVPSPYNEQFF	TGTGCCAGCAGTCTGGGACTAGCGGGAGTCCCCTCCCCTTACAATGAGCAGTTCTTC